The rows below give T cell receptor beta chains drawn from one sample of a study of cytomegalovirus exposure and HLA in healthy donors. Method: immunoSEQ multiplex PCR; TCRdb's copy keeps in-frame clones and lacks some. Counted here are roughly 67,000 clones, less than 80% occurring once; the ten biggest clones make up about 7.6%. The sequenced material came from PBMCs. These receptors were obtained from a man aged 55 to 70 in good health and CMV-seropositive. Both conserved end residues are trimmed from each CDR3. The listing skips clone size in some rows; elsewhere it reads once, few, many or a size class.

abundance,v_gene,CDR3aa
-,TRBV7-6,ASSPQGNYGYT
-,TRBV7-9,ASLEKYQETQY
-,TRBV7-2,ASSLDWSNQPQH
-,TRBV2,ASSENRQETQY
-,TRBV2,AGHKQGQVNEQF
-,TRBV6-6,ASSYEETQY
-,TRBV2,ASSPLRDREENTEAF
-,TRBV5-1,ASDRGQGQETQY
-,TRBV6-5,ASSSFTGYSYEQY
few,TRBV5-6,ASSKLLGPRTDTQY
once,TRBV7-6,ASSQRQGTQETQY
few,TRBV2,ASSAWGGAFEKLF
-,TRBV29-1,SLIRGGGETQY
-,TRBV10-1,ASPGTGVSSYNEQF
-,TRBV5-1,ASSLAPRQGPGETQY
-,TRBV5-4,ASSREVNTEAF
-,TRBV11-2,ASSLVTLAGYNEQF
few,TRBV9,ASIPLAGVGNEQF
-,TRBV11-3,ASSLEPGQNYEQY
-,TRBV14,ASSQLRGEQY
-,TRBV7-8,ASSSSLGQADYGYT
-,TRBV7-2,ASSWDGTTQYNEQF
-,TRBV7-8,ASSQRQGLEQY
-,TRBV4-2,ASSQGGGRPSNTEAF
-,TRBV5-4,ASSSGQETEAF
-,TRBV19,ASSTRQGFMQF
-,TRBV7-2,ASSFLGRRVGELF
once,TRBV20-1,SARGWPEAF
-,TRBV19,ASSSRSDSNQPQH
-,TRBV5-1,ASSVNPLGGTQY
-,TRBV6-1,ASSARDRVTAQPQH
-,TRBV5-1,ASSPSSGGAHEQF
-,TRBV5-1,ASTAGLAVNTGELF
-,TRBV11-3,ASSYNVAQETQY
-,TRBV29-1,SVATGLVGSWPRGYT
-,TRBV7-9,ASSLDRGTKETQY
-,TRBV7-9,ASSFGRGASDTQY
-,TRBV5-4,ASSHQGFGTDTQY
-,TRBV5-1,ASKTGGEETQY
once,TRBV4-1,ASSPPGQGPDTQY
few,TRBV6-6,VSNNVGGVYT
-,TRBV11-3,ASSLGNVAGSSTDTQY